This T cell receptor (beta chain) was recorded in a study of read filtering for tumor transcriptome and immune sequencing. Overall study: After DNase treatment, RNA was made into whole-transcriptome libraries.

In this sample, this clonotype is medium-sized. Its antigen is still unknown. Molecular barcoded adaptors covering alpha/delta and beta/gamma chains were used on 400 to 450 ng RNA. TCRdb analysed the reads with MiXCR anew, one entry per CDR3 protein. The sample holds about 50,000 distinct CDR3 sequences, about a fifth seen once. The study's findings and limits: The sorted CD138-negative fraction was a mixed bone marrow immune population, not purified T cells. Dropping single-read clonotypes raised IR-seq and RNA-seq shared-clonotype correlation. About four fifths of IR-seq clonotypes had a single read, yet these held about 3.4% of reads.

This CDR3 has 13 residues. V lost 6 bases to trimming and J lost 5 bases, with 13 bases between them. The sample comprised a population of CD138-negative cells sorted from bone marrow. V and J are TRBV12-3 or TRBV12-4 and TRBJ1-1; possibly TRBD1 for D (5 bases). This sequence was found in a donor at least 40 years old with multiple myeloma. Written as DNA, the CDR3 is TGTGCCAGCAGACCACAGGAGAAAACTGAAGCTTTCTTT. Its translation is CASRPQEKTEAFF.